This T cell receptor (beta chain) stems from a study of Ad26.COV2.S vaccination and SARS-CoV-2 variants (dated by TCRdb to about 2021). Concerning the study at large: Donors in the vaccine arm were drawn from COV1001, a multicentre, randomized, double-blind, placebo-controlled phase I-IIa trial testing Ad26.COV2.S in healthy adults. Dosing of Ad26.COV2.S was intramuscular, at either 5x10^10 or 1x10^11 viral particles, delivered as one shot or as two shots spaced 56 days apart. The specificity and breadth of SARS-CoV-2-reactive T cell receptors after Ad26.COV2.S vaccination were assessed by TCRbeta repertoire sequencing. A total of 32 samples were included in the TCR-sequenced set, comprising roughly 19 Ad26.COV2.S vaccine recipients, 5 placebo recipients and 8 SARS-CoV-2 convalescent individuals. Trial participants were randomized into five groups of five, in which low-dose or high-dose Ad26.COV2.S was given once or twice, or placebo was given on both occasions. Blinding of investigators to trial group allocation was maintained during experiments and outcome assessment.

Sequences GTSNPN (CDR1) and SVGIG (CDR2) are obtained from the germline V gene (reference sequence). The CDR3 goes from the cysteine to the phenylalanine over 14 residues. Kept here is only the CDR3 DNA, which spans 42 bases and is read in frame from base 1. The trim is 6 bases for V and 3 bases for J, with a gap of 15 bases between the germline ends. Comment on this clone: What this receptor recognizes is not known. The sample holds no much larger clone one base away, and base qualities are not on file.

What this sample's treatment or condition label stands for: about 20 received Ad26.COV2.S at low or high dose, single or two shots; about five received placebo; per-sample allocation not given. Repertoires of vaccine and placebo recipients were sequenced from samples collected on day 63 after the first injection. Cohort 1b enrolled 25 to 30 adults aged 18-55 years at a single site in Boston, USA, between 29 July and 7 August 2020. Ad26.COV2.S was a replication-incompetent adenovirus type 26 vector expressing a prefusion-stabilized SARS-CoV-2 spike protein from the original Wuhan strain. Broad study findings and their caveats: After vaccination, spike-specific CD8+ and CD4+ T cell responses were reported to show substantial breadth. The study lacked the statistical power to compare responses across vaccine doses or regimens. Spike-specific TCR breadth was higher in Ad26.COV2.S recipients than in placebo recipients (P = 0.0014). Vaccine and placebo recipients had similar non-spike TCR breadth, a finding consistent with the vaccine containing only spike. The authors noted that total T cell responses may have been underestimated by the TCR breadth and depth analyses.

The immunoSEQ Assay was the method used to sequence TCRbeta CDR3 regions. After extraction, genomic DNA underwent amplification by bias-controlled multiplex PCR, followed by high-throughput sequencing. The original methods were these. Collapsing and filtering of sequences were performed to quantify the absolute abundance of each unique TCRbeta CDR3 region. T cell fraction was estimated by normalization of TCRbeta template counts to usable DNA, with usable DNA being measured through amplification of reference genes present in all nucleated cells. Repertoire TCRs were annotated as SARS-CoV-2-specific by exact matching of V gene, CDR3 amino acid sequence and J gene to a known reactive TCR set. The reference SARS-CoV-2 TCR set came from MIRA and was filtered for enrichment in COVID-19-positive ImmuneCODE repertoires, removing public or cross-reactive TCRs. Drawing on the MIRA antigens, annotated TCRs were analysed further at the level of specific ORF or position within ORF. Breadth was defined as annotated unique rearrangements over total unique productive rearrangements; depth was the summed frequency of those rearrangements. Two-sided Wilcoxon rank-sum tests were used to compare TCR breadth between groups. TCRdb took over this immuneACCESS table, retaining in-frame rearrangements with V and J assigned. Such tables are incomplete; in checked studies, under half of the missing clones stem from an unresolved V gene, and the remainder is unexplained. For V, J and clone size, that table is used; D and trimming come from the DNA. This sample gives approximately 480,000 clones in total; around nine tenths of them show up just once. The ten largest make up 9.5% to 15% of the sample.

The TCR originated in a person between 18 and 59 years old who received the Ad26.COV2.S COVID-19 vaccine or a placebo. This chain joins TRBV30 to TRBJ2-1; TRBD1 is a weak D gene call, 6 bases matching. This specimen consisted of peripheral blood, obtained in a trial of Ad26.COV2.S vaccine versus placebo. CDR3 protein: CACRTPQGYNEQFF. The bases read TGTGCCTGCCGGACCCCACAGGGCTACAATGAGCAGTTCTTC.